One and the same sample provided the 19 T cell receptor beta chains below, sequenced in a study of OX40 agonist ivuxolimab in advanced cancers. The data were produced by immunoSEQ multiplex PCR, yet TCRdb's version contains in-frame clones alone and is incomplete. In the table there are about 44,000 clones, around 90% of which are singletons. The sample consisted of CD4+ or CD8+ T cells sorted from blood, taken in a trial of the OX40 agonist ivuxolimab. These receptors were collected from an adult with an advanced solid tumor such as melanoma, head and neck, liver or kidney cancer.

The J gene is TRBJ2-2, the V gene TRBV7-3; D tentatively fits TRBD1 or TRBD2 (6 bases each). The CDR3 runs to 14 residues. CDR1 SGHTA and CDR2 FQGTGA come from the germline V gene. Trimming left V 2 bases short and J 4 bases short, with 8 bases between. The CDR3 DNA follows: TGTGCCAGCAGCTTAGGAGGGGGCACCGGGGAGCTGTTTTTT. This translates into CASSLGGGTGELFF. The entire variable domain, with the rest obtained from reference TRBV7-3 and TRBJ2-2, is as follows: GAGVSQTPSNKVTEKGKYVELRCDPISGHTALYWYRQSLGQGPEFLIYFQGTGAADDSGLPNDRFFAVRPEGSVSTLKIQRTERGDSAVYLCASSLGGGTGELFFGEGSRLTVL.

The genes are TRBV10-2 and TRBJ2-2; D may match TRBD1 or TRBD2 (5 bases each). V gave up 5 bases and J gave up 2 bases, with 12 bases separating them. Per the germline V gene, CDR1 is WSHSY and CDR2 is SAAADI. There are 15 residues in the CDR3. DNA of the CDR3: TGCGCCAGCAGTTCCCCAGGGAGCAACACCGGGGAGCTGTTTTTT. Encoded protein: CASSSPGSNTGELFF.

The chain uses TRBV19 and TRBJ2-1; no clear D gene. V lost 5 bases and J 6 bases, leaving 11 bases between the germline ends. This CDR3 is 13 amino acids long. Germline assignment: CDR1 LNHDA and CDR2 SQIVND (reference sequence). CDR3 protein: CASSLGTPNEQFF. CDR3 in DNA: TGTGCCAGTAGTCTAGGTACTCCCAATGAGCAGTTCTTC.

The chain joins TRBV9 to TRBJ2-7, with TRBD1 as a possible D gene (5 bases). This CDR3 has 13 amino acids. Germline V CDR1 and CDR2: SGDLS, YYNGEE. V gave up 7 bases and J gave up 2 bases, with 13 bases separating them. The CDR3 loop is CASGAGVAYEQYF. The CDR3 DNA reads TGTGCCAGCGGGGCAGGAGTAGCCTACGAGCAGTACTTC.

J is TRBJ2-1 and V is TRBV30; 9 nucleotides agree with TRBD2. This CDR3 is 14 amino acids long. Losses at the gene ends were 1 base for V and 3 bases for J; bases not matched to a gene: 1. Germline V gives CDR1 GTSNPN, CDR2 SVGIG (reference sequence). CDR3 DNA sequence: TGTGCCTGGAGTGGTAGCGGGGGCTACAATGAGCAGTTCTTC. This sequence encodes CAWSGSGGYNEQFF. Based on the CDR3 plus reference TRBV30 and TRBJ2-1, the full variable domain is SQTIHQWPATLVQPVGSPLSLECTVEGTSNPNLYWYRQAAGRGLQLLFYSVGIGQISSEVPQNLSASRPQDRQFILSSKKLLLSDSGFYLCAWSGSGGYNEQFFGPGTRLTVL.

J is TRBJ2-2 and V is TRBV12-5; 8 bases line up with TRBD1. Trimming took 4 bases from V and 6 from J; bases not matched to a gene: 7. Per the germline V gene, CDR1 is LGHNT and CDR2 is FRNRAP. The CDR3 is 15 residues long. As DNA, the CDR3 is TGTGCTAGTGGTTCAGGGGACAGGATTGCCGGGGAGCTGTTTTTT. It encodes CASGSGDRIAGELFF.

This sequence joins TRBV19 and TRBJ2-7; D is perhaps TRBD1 (6 bases). The CDR3 length is 14 residues. The germline V gene encodes CDR1 LNHDA and CDR2 SQIVND (reference sequence). Trimming took 3 bases from V and 0 from J, leaving 9 bases between them. The CDR3 region is CASSIGTTSYEQYF. CDR3 bases: TGTGCCAGTAGTATTGGGACAACCTCCTACGAGCAGTACTTC.

The chain combines TRBV27 with TRBJ1-1; TRBD1 matches at 11 bases. Germline CDR1 reads MNHEY; CDR2 reads SMNVEV (reference sequence). This CDR3 is built from 15 residues. The V gene end was trimmed by 4 bases and the J gene end by 5 bases; junction bases not matched to a gene: 6. The CDR3 region is CASSSPGQGVTEAFF. CDR3 in DNA: TGTGCCAGCAGTTCCCCGGGACAGGGGGTGACTGAAGCTTTCTTT.

The CDR3 coding sequence is TGTGCCTGGAGTGTCGGGAGAAATGAGCAGTTCTTC. It yields the protein CAWSVGRNEQFF. V gene TRBV30 combines with J gene TRBJ2-1, with a weak D call TRBD2 (6 bases). Germline V lookup: CDR1 GTSNPN, CDR2 SVGIG (reference sequence). This CDR3 region has 12 residues. V lost 0 bases, J lost 7 bases, and 7 bases lay in between. Combining the CDR3 with reference TRBV30 and TRBJ2-1 gives the whole variable domain SQTIHQWPATLVQPVGSPLSLECTVEGTSNPNLYWYRQAAGRGLQLLFYSVGIGQISSEVPQNLSASRPQDRQFILSSKKLLLSDSGFYLCAWSVGRNEQFFGPGTRLTVL.

J is TRBJ2-2 and V is TRBV19, with D possibly TRBD1 on 5 matching bases. Germline V lookup: CDR1 LNHDA, CDR2 SQIVND (reference sequence). Trimming took 7 bases from V and 5 from J, leaving 14 bases between them. The CDR3 is 14 residues long. CDR3 residues: CASISQGGTGELFF. Written as DNA, the CDR3 is TGTGCCAGTATTAGTCAGGGTGGGACCGGGGAGCTGTTTTTT.

The chain employs TRBV11-2 and TRBJ1-5; D unresolved. Looked up from germline, CDR1 is SGHAT and CDR2 is FQNNGV. The CDR3 spans 15 residues. Trimming cost V 1 base and J 0 bases, with 7 bases left between them. For the CDR3, the DNA is TGTGCCAGCAGCTTAGGGGCAGGTAGCAATCAGCCCCAGCATTTT. Amino acid sequence: CASSLGAGSNQPQHF. The full variable domain, rest sourced from reference TRBV11-2 and TRBJ1-5, is EAGVAQSPRYKIIEKRQSVAFWCNPISGHATLYWYQQILGQGPKLLIQFQNNGVVDDSQLPKDRFSAERLKGVDSTLKIQPAKLEDSAVYLCASSLGAGSNQPQHFGDGTRLSIL.

Here the CDR3 reads CASSLGTESSYEQYF. CDR3 DNA sequence: TGTGCCAGCAGTTTGGGGACAGAGAGCTCCTACGAGCAGTACTTC. This chain joins TRBV6-5 and TRBJ2-7; TRBD1 aligns across 7 bases. This CDR3 contains 15 residues. The germline V gene encodes CDR1 MNHEY and CDR2 SVGAGI. V lost 4 bases to trimming and J lost 0 bases; unmatched junction nucleotides: 6.

This rearrangement joins TRBV4-1 to TRBJ2-2; TRBD2 agrees at 8 bases. The length of the CDR3 is 17 residues. Germline assignment: CDR1 MGHRA and CDR2 YSYEKL. J lost 1 base, V lost 4 bases, and 8 bases had no gene match. CDR3 DNA: TGCGCCAGCAGCCCCCCAGCCCTAGCGGGGAACACCGGGGAGCTGTTTTTT. Protein: CASSPPALAGNTGELFF.

The chain carries TRBV15 and TRBJ2-2; D not resolved. Germline V gene sequence: CDR1 LNHNV, CDR2 YYDKDF (reference sequence). This CDR3 has 15 amino acids. V lost 9 bases, J lost 1 base, and 15 bases lay in between. CDR3 DNA: TGTGCCACGACCAAAGGCAAGATGAACACCGGGGAGCTGTTTTTT. Translating gives CATTKGKMNTGELFF. The full variable domain, with the rest looked up from reference TRBV15 and TRBJ2-2, is DAMVIQNPRYQVTQFGKPVTLSCSQTLNHNVMYWYQQKSSQAPKLLFHYYDKDFNNEADTPDNFQSRRPNTSFCFLDIRSPGLGDTAMYLCATTKGKMNTGELFFGEGSRLTVL.

This chain joins TRBV29-1 and TRBJ2-7; 9 bases line up with TRBD1. Germline V lookup: CDR1 SQVTM, CDR2 ANQGSEA. There are 14 residues in the CDR3. After removal of 3 bases from V and 5 bases from J, the junction contained 8 bases not matched to a gene. The CDR3 sequence is CSVDRTGTGNEQYF. In DNA form, the CDR3 reads TGCAGCGTTGATCGAACGGGGACAGGGAACGAGCAGTACTTC.

J is TRBJ2-1 and V is TRBV30, with D tentatively TRBD2 (6 bases). The CDR3 covers 16 residues. CDR1 and CDR2 (germline): GTSNPN, SVGIG (reference sequence). With 5 bases removed from V and 1 base from J, the gap between germline ends came to 18 bases. The CDR3 sequence: CAWGTEGVGSYNEQFF. The CDR3 DNA reads as TGTGCCTGGGGGACTGAAGGGGTAGGGTCCTACAATGAGCAGTTCTTC.

This sequence joins TRBV27 and TRBJ1-5, with TRBD1 matching 8 bases. Germline V gives CDR1 MNHEY, CDR2 SMNVEV (reference sequence). V lost 4 bases, J lost 1 base, and 3 bases stayed unmatched. The CDR3 length is 15 residues. The CDR3 sequence: CASSSYRGSNQPQHF. CDR3 DNA: TGTGCCAGCAGTTCTTACAGGGGGAGCAATCAGCCCCAGCATTTT.

V gene TRBV11-2 combines with J gene TRBJ2-7, with D hard to call. The CDR3 loop spans 14 amino acids. Deletions cut 4 bases from V and 1 base from J, with 11 bases between. Germline V gene lookup returns CDR1 SGHAT and CDR2 FQNNGV. DNA of the CDR3: TGTGCCAGCAGCTCATCTATAGGATCCTACGAGCAGTACTTC. Protein: CASSSSIGSYEQYF.

The genes are TRBV11-2 and TRBJ2-7; TRBD1 aligns across 9 bases. Germline-derived CDR1 and CDR2 are SGHAT and FQNNGV. V gave up 3 bases and J gave up 4 bases; unmatched junction bases: 1. This CDR3 is built from 13 residues. CDR3 in DNA: TGTGCCAGCAGCTTGACAGGGGGGTACGAGCAGTACTTC. Amino acid sequence: CASSLTGGYEQYF.